A selection of T cell receptor beta chains follows, all from one sample in a study of blood T cells in healthy people across ages. One entry per CDR3 protein results from TCRdb running MiXCR on the 5' RACE reads. Here the sample spans 1.4 million or so distinct CDR3 sequences, about 42% being singletons. Input material: blood. These receptors originate from a woman aged 18-30 years in good health. The CDR3 runs from the conserved cysteine through the conserved F or W. The D gene is left open where the match is weak. Only part of the rows carry a size: once, few, many, or a class if the clone is expanded.

V gene: TRBV9; D gene: -; J gene: TRBJ2-1; CDR3 length: 17; clone size: few; CDR3 DNA: TGTGCCAGCAGCGTAGATATTAGCCTTAGCTCCTACAATGAGCAGTTCTTC; CDR3 protein: CASSVDISLSSYNEQFF
V gene: TRBV6-5; D gene: -; J gene: TRBJ2-7; CDR3 length: 13; clone size: many; CDR3 DNA: TGTGCCAGCAGTTACGGGCCACTATACGAGCAGTACTTC; CDR3 protein: CASSYGPLYEQYF
V gene: TRBV20-1; D gene: TRBD1; J gene: TRBJ2-7; CDR3 length: 13; clone size: few; CDR3 DNA: TGCAGTGCTCCTTTGGACAGGGTCTCCGAGCAGTACTTC; CDR3 protein: CSAPLDRVSEQYF
V gene: TRBV9; D gene: -; J gene: TRBJ1-2; CDR3 length: 15; clone size: -; CDR3 DNA: TGTGCCAGCAGCGTAGATGAACAGACAGTCTATGGCTACACCTTC; CDR3 protein: CASSVDEQTVYGYTF
V gene: TRBV4-1; D gene: TRBD1; J gene: TRBJ2-1; CDR3 length: 17; clone size: few; CDR3 DNA: TGCGCCAGCAGCCAACTGAACAGGGGGCTAAGGTACAATGAGCAGTTCTTC; CDR3 protein: CASSQLNRGLRYNEQFF
V gene: TRBV6-1; D gene: -; J gene: TRBJ2-5; CDR3 length: 15; clone size: -; CDR3 DNA: TGTGCCAGCAGTGAATCCGGGACAAAACAAGAGACCCAGTACTTC; CDR3 protein: CASSESGTKQETQYF
V gene: TRBV7-2; D gene: TRBD1; J gene: TRBJ1-2; CDR3 length: 14; clone size: few; CDR3 DNA: TGTGCCAGCAGCTTTGGGGACAGGGGTCATGGCTACACCTTC; CDR3 protein: CASSFGDRGHGYTF
V gene: TRBV25-1; D gene: -; J gene: TRBJ2-4; CDR3 length: 13; clone size: few; CDR3 DNA: TGTGCCAGCAGTGAAAATCTAATGAACATTCAGTACTTC; CDR3 protein: CASSENLMNIQYF
V gene: TRBV5-1; D gene: -; J gene: TRBJ2-3; CDR3 length: 14; clone size: -; CDR3 DNA: TGCGCCAGCAGAAGGACGGATAGCACAGATACGCAGTATTTT; CDR3 protein: CASRRTDSTDTQYF
V gene: TRBV20-1; D gene: TRBD2; J gene: TRBJ2-5; CDR3 length: 15; clone size: -; CDR3 DNA: TGCAGTGCTCGGGCTAGCGGGAGGGCCTTTGGGACCCAGTACTTC; CDR3 protein: CSARASGRAFGTQYF
V gene: TRBV7-9; D gene: -; J gene: TRBJ1-1; CDR3 length: 14; clone size: -; CDR3 DNA: TGTGCCAGCAGCCCCGAGTCTGGGAACACTGAAGCTTTCTTT; CDR3 protein: CASSPESGNTEAFF
V gene: TRBV4-1; D gene: -; J gene: TRBJ1-4; CDR3 length: 18; clone size: -; CDR3 DNA: TGCGCCAGCAGCCAAGAGTGGGAGGATGGGGCAACTAATGAAAAACTGTTTTTT; CDR3 protein: CASSQEWEDGATNEKLFF
V gene: TRBV29-1; D gene: TRBD2; J gene: TRBJ2-7; CDR3 length: 14; clone size: -; CDR3 DNA: TGCAGCGTTAGCGGGAGGGGAACCTACAATGAGCAGTACTTC; CDR3 protein: CSVSGRGTYNEQYF
V gene: TRBV7-9; D gene: TRBD2; J gene: TRBJ2-7; CDR3 length: 11; clone size: -; CDR3 DNA: TGTGCCAGCAGCCTAGGACTAGAGGAGTACTTC; CDR3 protein: CASSLGLEEYF
V gene: TRBV3-1; D gene: TRBD2; J gene: TRBJ2-7; CDR3 length: 16; clone size: -; CDR3 DNA: TGTGCCAGCAGCCTACGGACTAGCGTAACCTACAATGAGCAGTACTTC; CDR3 protein: CASSLRTSVTYNEQYF
V gene: TRBV18; D gene: -; J gene: TRBJ2-7; CDR3 length: 15; clone size: -; CDR3 DNA: TGTGCCAGCTCACCACCTCTAGCGTTGGCCTACGAGCAGTACTTC; CDR3 protein: CASSPPLALAYEQYF